Listed here are 18 T cell receptor beta chains from one sample, sequenced in a study of CD8+ T cells in alopecia areata. The treatment denotes: oral pan-JAK inhibitor, 5-10 mg twice daily. cDNA prepared by RNA extraction and subsequent reverse transcription served as the template for sequencing. Some clones are missing from TCRdb's copy, which holds only in-frame ones; the method was immunoSEQ multiplex PCR. The table includes about 140,000 clones, 65% to 90% detected once. The specimen comprised CD8+ T cells sorted from blood, sampled at week 4, from a patient treated with tofacitinib. Every receptor here comes from a human donor with alopecia areata.

This clone was counted a few times. The chain is built from TRBV29-1 and TRBJ1-3; D unclear. The V and J ends lost 7 bases and 0 bases respectively, with 13 bases between them. Germline CDR1 SQVTM, CDR2 ANQGSEA. The CDR3 runs 14 residues. The DNA for the CDR3 is TGCAGCGCCCTTCTTCCGAGCTCTGGAAACACCATATATTTT. Amino acids: CSALLPSSGNTIYF.

This clone was recorded once. The V and J genes are TRBV29-1 and TRBJ2-3; 7 nucleotides match TRBD1. This CDR3 comprises 14 residues. The germline gives CDR1 SQVTM, CDR2 ANQGSEA. V was clipped by 1 base and J by 4 bases; unmatched bases: 5. CDR3 sequence: CSVEVGQGADTQYF. CDR3 in DNA: TGCAGCGTTGAAGTAGGGCAGGGGGCAGATACGCAGTATTTT.

V and J are TRBV28 and TRBJ1-1, with D unresolved. V was cut by 3 bases and J by 1 base, with 6 bases left in between. This CDR3 region has 13 residues. Germline V gene data show CDR1 as MDHEN and CDR2 as SYDVKM. This CDR3 reads CASSFSANTEAFF. In DNA, the CDR3 is TGTGCCAGCAGTTTTAGCGCGAACACTGAAGCTTTCTTT.

This sequence joins TRBV9 and TRBJ1-2; weak D call: TRBD1 (6 bases). CDR3 length: 16 residues. CDR1 and CDR2 (germline): SGDLS, YYNGEE. Trimming stripped 0 bases from V and 4 bases from J, with 16 bases between. The CDR3: CASSVAGQPITYGYTF. CDR3 bases: TGTGCCAGCAGCGTAGCTGGACAGCCCATCACCTATGGCTACACCTTC. Variable domain in full (rest from reference TRBV9 and TRBJ1-2): DSGVTQTPKHLITATGQRVTLRCSPRSGDLSVYWYQQSLDQGLQFLIQYYNGEERAKGNILERFSAQQFPDLHSELNLSSLELGDSALYFCASSVAGQPITYGYTFGSGTRLTVV.

This clone was picked up one time. The chain couples TRBV4-2 to TRBJ1-2; D remains unclear. Germline lookup yields CDR1 LGHNA and CDR2 YNFKEQ. V lost 1 base, J lost 6 bases, and 9 bases lay in between. The CDR3 runs 13 residues. CDR3 sequence reads: CASSQVEVHGYTF. The DNA of the CDR3 is TGTGCCAGCAGCCAAGTGGAGGTACATGGCTACACCTTC.

The chain carries TRBV7-9 and TRBJ2-3; D remains ambiguous. The V end was cut by 1 base, the J end by 2 bases, with 7 bases between. Germline V lookup: CDR1 SEHNR, CDR2 FQNEAQ (reference sequence). The CDR3 totals 14 residues. This CDR3 reads CASSLGADTDTQYF. The CDR3 DNA reads TGTGCCAGCAGCTTAGGGGCAGACACAGATACGCAGTATTTT.

The chain combines TRBV6-5 with TRBJ2-5; a possible D gene is TRBD1 (5 bases). The length of the CDR3 is 14 residues. Looked up from germline, CDR1 is MNHEY and CDR2 is SVGAGI. V was shortened by 8 bases and J by 5 bases, with 18 bases between the two germline ends. CDR3 residues: CASGRLMGPETQYF. The CDR3 DNA reads as TGTGCCAGCGGAAGGCTCATGGGGCCGGAGACCCAGTACTTC.

The rearrangement joins TRBV19 to TRBJ2-7, with TRBD1 identical over 12 bases. This CDR3 has 14 amino acids. The germline V gene encodes CDR1 LNHDA and CDR2 SQIVND (reference sequence). Trimming removed 6 bases from V and 4 bases from J; junction bases left unmatched: 4. The CDR3 nucleotides are TGTGCCAGTAGCACGGGACAGGGGGCTTACGAGCAGTACTTC. It translates to CASSTGQGAYEQYF.

The V and J genes are TRBV4-3 and TRBJ1-2, with D possibly matching TRBD1 (5 bases). This CDR3 has 15 residues. The V end was cut by 0 bases, the J end by 0 bases, with 8 bases between. Germline assignment: CDR1 LGHNA and CDR2 YSLEER. The CDR3 sequence is CASSQEKQANYGYTF. CDR3 nucleotides: TGCGCCAGCAGCCAAGAAAAACAGGCTAACTATGGCTACACCTTC.

In its sample, this clone was seen once. V is TRBV5-4 and J is TRBJ2-3; 10 bases are shared with TRBD1. CDR1 and CDR2 (germline): SGHNT, YYREEE (reference sequence). The CDR3 extends over 15 amino acids. Trimming took 4 bases from V and 0 from J; bases not matched to a gene: 2. CDR3 DNA sequence: TGTGCCAGCAGCCCGGGACAGGGGAGCACAGATACGCAGTATTTT. Its protein product is CASSPGQGSTDTQYF. The entire variable domain, with the rest obtained from reference TRBV5-4 and TRBJ2-3, is as follows: ETGVTQSPTHLIKTRGQQVTLRCSSQSGHNTVSWYQQALGQGPQFIFQYYREEENGRGNFPPRFSGLQFPNYSSELNVNALELDDSALYLCASSPGQGSTDTQYFGPGTRLTVL.

This clone has only a few counts. This chain links TRBV10-3 with TRBJ2-7; D may be TRBD2 (5 bases). CDR1 is ENHRY and CDR2 is SYGVKD in the germline V gene. V lost 0 bases and J 3 bases, leaving 9 bases between the germline ends. The CDR3 has 14 residues. The CDR3, as DNA: TGTGCCATCAGTGAGTCCTCTGACTACTACGAGCAGTACTTC. It is translated as CAISESSDYYEQYF.

The V call is TRBV7-6, the J call TRBJ2-7; 8 positions match TRBD2. Germline V lookup: CDR1 SGHVS, CDR2 FNYEAQ. Trimming removed 5 bases from V and 7 bases from J; junction bases left unmatched: 13. The CDR3 is 15 amino acids. The CDR3 DNA reads as TGTGCCAGCAGCCCCGGGGGGGGCGAGTTGTGGGAGCAGTACTTC. Translation gives CASSPGGGELWEQYF. The variable domain in full, with the rest retrieved from reference TRBV7-6 and TRBJ2-7, is GAGVSQSPRYKVTKRGQDVALRCDPISGHVSLYWYRQALGQGPEFLTYFNYEAQQDKSGLPNDRFSAERPEGSISTLTIQRTEQRDSAMYRCASSPGGGELWEQYFGPGTRLTVT.

The chain combines TRBV4-1 with TRBJ1-2; maybe TRBD1 (6 bases). Germline assignment: CDR1 MGHRA and CDR2 YSYEKL. V lost 1 base and J 3 bases, leaving 12 bases between the germline ends. CDR3 size: 15 residues. The DNA for the CDR3 is TGCGCCAGCAGCCAAGGTGTCGGGGGCGACTATGGCTACACCTTC. Its protein is CASSQGVGGDYGYTF.

The chain recombines TRBV30 with TRBJ2-7, with D hard to call. The length of the CDR3 is 13 residues. The germline V and J ends were trimmed by 2 bases and 3 bases, with 11 bases remaining between them. The germline CDR1 and CDR2 sequences are GTSNPN and SVGIG (reference sequence). CDR3 protein: CAWSRFGGYEQYF. CDR3 in DNA: TGTGCCTGGAGTAGATTCGGTGGCTACGAGCAGTACTTC.

V is TRBV19 and J is TRBJ2-7; D ambiguous. Germline V lookup: CDR1 LNHDA, CDR2 SQIVND (reference sequence). V shed 3 bases and J shed 2 bases, with 8 bases lying between them. This CDR3 comprises 13 residues. CDR3 sequence reads: CASSMTATYEQYF. The CDR3 DNA reads as TGTGCCAGTAGTATGACGGCAACCTACGAGCAGTACTTC. Drawing the rest from reference TRBV19 and TRBJ2-7, the complete variable domain is DGGITQSPKYLFRKEGQNVTLSCEQNLNHDAMYWYRQDPGQGLRLIYYSQIVNDFQKGDIAEGYSVSREKKESFPLTVTSAQKNPTAFYLCASSMTATYEQYFGPGTRLTVT.

V and J are TRBV11-2 and TRBJ1-6; D remains unclear. The V gene's germline CDR1 is SGHAT and CDR2 FQNNGV. This CDR3 is 12 amino acids long. V lost 4 bases to trimming and J lost 9 bases, with 7 bases between them. In nucleotides, the CDR3 is TGTGCCAGCAGCTCCGCAGGTTCACCCCTCCACTTT. Encoded protein: CASSSAGSPLHF.

In DNA, the CDR3 is TGTGCCAGCAGGGGCGCGGGGGAGGTAGGAGAGACCCAGTACTTC. This codes for CASRGAGEVGETQYF. V usage is TRBV11-1 and J usage is TRBJ2-5, with 7 bases matching TRBD2. Per the germline V gene, CDR1 is SGHAT and CDR2 is FQDESV (reference sequence). CDR3 length equals 15 residues. With 6 bases clipped from V and 4 bases from J, the junction kept 11 bases outside the gene matches.

Judged by abundance, this clone is medium-sized. The CDR3 reads CASSVDGGAGNEQFF. As DNA, the CDR3 is TGTGCCAGCAGTGTTGACGGGGGGGCGGGCAATGAGCAGTTCTTC. This sequence joins TRBV6-4 and TRBJ2-1; TRBD2 matches at 8 bases. Germline V gene data show CDR1 as MRHNA and CDR2 as SNTAGT. CDR3 length: 15 residues. With V trimmed by 4 bases and J by 6 bases, 8 bases remained unmatched.